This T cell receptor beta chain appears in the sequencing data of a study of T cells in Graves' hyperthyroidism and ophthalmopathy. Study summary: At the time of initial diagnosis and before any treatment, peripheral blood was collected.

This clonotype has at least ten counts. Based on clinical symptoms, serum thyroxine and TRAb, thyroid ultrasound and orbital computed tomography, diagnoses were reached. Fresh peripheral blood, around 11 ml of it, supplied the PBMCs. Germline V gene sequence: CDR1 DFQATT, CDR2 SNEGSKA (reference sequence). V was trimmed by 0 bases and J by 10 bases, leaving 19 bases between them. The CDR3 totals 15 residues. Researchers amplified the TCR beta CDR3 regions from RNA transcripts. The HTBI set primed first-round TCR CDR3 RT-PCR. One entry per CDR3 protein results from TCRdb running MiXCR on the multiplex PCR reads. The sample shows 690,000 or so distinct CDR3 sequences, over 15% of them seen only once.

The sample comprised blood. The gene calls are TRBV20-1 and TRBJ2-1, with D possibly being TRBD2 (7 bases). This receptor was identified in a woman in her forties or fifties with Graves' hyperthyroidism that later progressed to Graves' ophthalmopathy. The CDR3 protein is CSARDQGGAKGEQFF. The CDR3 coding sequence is TGCAGTGCTAGAGATCAAGGGGGGGCCAAGGGGGAGCAGTTCTTC.